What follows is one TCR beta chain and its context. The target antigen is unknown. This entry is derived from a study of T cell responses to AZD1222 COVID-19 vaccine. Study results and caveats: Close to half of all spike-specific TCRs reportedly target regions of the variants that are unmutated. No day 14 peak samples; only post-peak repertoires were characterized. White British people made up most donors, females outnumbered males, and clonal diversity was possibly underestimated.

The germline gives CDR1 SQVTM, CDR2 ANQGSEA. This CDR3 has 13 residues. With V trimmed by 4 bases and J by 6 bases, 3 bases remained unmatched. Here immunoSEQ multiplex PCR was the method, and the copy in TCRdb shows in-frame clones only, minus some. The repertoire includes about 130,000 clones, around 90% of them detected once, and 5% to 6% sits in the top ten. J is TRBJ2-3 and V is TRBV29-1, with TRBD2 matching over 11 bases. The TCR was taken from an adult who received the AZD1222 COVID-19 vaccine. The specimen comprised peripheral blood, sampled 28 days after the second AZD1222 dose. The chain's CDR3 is CSVGVAGGDTQYF. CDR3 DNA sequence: TGCAGCGTTGGGGTAGCGGGAGGGGATACGCAGTATTTT.